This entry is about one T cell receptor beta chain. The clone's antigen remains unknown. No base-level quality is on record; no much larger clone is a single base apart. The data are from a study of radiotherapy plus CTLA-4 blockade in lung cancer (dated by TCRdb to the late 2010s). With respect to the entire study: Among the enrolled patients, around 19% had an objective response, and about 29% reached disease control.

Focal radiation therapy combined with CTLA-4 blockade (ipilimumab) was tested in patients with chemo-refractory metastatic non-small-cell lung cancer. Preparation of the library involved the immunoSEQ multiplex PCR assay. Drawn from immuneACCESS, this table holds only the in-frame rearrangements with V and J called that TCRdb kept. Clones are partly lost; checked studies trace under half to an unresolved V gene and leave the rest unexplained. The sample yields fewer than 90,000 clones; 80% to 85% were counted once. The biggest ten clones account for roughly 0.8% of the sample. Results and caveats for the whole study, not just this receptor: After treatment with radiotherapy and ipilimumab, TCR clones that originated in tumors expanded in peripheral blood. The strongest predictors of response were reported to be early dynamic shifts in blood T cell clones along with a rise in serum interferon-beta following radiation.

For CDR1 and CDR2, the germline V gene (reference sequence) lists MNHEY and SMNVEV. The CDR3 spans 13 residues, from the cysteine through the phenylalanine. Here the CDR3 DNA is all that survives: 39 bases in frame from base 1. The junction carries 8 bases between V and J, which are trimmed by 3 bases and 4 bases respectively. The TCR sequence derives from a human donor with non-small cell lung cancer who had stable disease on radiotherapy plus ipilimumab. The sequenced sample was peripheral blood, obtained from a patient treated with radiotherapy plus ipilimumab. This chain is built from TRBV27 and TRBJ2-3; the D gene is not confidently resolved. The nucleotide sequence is TGTGCCAGCAGTTTGGCGACTCCAGATACGCAGTATTTT. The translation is CASSLATPDTQYF.